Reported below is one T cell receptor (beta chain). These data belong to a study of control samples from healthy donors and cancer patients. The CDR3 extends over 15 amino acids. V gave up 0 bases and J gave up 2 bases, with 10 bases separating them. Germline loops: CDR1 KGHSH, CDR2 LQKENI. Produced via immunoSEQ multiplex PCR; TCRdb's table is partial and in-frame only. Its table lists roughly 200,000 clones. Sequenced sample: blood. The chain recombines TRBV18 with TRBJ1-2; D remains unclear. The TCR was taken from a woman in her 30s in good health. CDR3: CASSPPGAGNYGYTF. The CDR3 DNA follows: TGTGCCAGCTCACCACCAGGAGCTGGGAACTATGGCTACACCTTC.